This entry describes one T cell receptor (beta chain). The sample is drawn from a study of CD8 T cells in Susac syndrome. TCR beta from blood CD8+ and CD4+ T cells was sequenced. Healthy donors constituted the control group, matched for age and sex. Isolation of CD8+ and CD4+ T cells was performed negatively, whereas enrichment of TEMRA cells was done by FACS. With random hexamers, reverse transcription was performed on about 0.5 to 1 ug of RNA. The amplification used immunoSEQ multiplex PCR on TCR beta CDR3; it spanned 54 Vbeta and 13 Jbeta. TCRdb recomputed calls from the immunoSEQ multiplex PCR reads with MiXCR, one row per CDR3 protein. The data hold about 80,000 distinct CDR3 sequences, with approximately 94% observed a single time. Germline V gene data show CDR1 as DFQATT and CDR2 as SNEGSKA (reference sequence). This CDR3 is 13 amino acids long. V dropped 6 bases and J dropped 9; count of bases not matched to a gene: 11.

This TCR was sampled from a human donor in good health. The rearrangement joins TRBV20-1 to TRBJ2-1, with 7 positions matching TRBD1. The specimen was CD8+ T cells from PBMCs. The CDR3 reads CSATEYRGGEQFF. CDR3 sequence (DNA): TGCAGTGCCACTGAATACAGGGGCGGTGAGCAGTTCTTC.